Reported below is one TCR beta chain. The sample is drawn from a study of tumor-infiltrating lymphocytes in oesophageal squamous cell carcinoma. Germline CDR1 SGHVS, CDR2 FNYEAQ. The CDR3 sequence is 16 residues long. After removal of 1 base from V and 10 bases from J, the junction contained 12 bases not matched to a gene. TCRdb reprocessed the PCR reads with MiXCR, giving one entry per CDR3 protein. The table records over 15,000 distinct CDR3 sequences, 40% to 55% of them present only once. The receptor was derived from a male donor with esophageal squamous cell carcinoma. Sequenced input: esophageal tumor tissue. The chain joins TRBV7-6 to TRBJ2-1, with 8 positions matching TRBD2. As DNA, the CDR3 is TGTGCCAGCAGCTTAGGGGCGGGAGGCCGATCCTACGAGCAGTTCTTC. Its protein product is CASSLGAGGRSYEQFF.